Listed here is a single T cell receptor (beta chain). The study drew participants aged roughly 18 to 95 years from 20 to 30 US areas. With 2 bases removed from V and 3 bases from J, the gap between germline ends came to 10 bases. The CDR3 runs to 14 residues. Germline loops: CDR1 KGHSH, CDR2 LQKENI. These data come from a study of blood T cell repertoires in COVID-19. Study at large: Recovered status applied to Cohort 3 donors who had two consecutive negative PCRs. It also applied to those with clearance or with symptom resolution.

Authors' data handling: Reference gene primers were amplified, and this amplification served to estimate nucleated cell counts. The protocol was immunoSEQ multiplex PCR, while the TCRdb copy is restricted to in-frame clones and leaves out a portion. That table is the source of V, J and clone size, and D and trimming were worked out from the DNA. The sample carries some 330,000 clones, roughly 86% recorded once. The TCR originated in a man aged 35-49 years in a cohort exposed to, infected with or recovered from COVID-19 (not recorded which). V usage is TRBV18 and J usage is TRBJ1-1, with D perhaps matching TRBD1 (6 bases). Sequenced: PBMCs or T cells enriched from blood (not recorded which). CDR3 DNA: TGTGCCAGCTCACCATGGGACACCCACACTGAAGCTTTCTTT. It encodes CASSPWDTHTEAFF.